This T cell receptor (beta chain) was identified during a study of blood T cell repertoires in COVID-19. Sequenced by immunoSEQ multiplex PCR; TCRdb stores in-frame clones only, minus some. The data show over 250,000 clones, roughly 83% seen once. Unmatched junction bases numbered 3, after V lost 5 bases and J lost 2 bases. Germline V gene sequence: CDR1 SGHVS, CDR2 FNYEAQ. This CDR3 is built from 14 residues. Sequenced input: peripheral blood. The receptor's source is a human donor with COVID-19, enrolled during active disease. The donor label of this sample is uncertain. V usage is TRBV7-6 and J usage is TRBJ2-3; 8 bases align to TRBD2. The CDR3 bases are TGTGCCAGCAGCCCTGGACTAGCCACAGATACGCAGTATTTT. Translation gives CASSPGLATDTQYF.